This T cell receptor beta chain was sequenced for a study of human versus mouse CDR3 diversity and MHC coevolution. The wider study: Reportedly, immunoSEQ detects one in 200,000 T cells with minimized PCR bias.

Clones were sequenced by immunoSEQ multiplex PCR, and TCRdb holds only the in-frame ones, with some missing. The sample lists fewer than 100,000 clones, approximately 92% seen once, with 1.3% in the top ten. Sorting isolated naive CD4 T cells lacking CD45RO and expressing CD62L. General observations from the study: Compared with mice, human CDR3s carried more deletions and insertions on average.

A remark on this clone: Its antigen is currently unknown.

CDR1 is LNHDA, CDR2 SQIVND, per germline (reference sequence). V lost 6 bases, J lost 2 bases, and 17 bases lay in between. This CDR3 region has 15 residues. What was sequenced was naive CD4+ T cells from blood. The subset denotes: CD45RO-negative CD62L-positive naive CD4 T cells. The rearrangement links TRBV19 to TRBJ2-7, with D tentatively TRBD2 (6 bases). The TCR sequence derives from a person aged 25 to 75 in good health. The CDR3 loop is CASRDGGGVAYEQYF. The DNA of the CDR3 is TGTGCCAGTAGAGACGGGGGTGGAGTTGCCTACGAGCAGTACTTC.